The rows below give T cell receptor beta chains drawn from one sample of a study of blood T cell repertoires in COVID-19. Measured with immunoSEQ multiplex PCR; TCRdb has only the in-frame clones, and not every one. Among 150,000 to 200,000 clones listed, 89% were seen once. The sequenced sample consisted of PBMCs or T cells enriched from blood (not recorded which). These receptors were collected from a woman aged 18 to 35 who had recovered from COVID-19. Both conserved end residues are part of each CDR3. D genes are given only for firm matches. Clone sizes are given selectively: once, few, many, or a class where the clone is expanded.

clone_size	d_call	v_call	j_call	cdr3_nt	cdr3_aa
-	-	TRBV14	TRBJ2-2	TGTGCCAGCAGCCAAGTTCTTTTCGGCGCGGGAAGGGGCGGGGAGCTGTTTTTT	CASSQVLFGAGRGGELFF
-	-	TRBV4-1	TRBJ1-5	TGCGCCAGCAGCCCACTAGACGGCAATCAGCCCCAGCATTTT	CASSPLDGNQPQHF
-	-	TRBV6-6	TRBJ1-2	TGTGCCAGCAGTTACTCTTCTCCGGGACACCTCACCGGCTACACCTTC	CASSYSSPGHLTGYTF
-	TRBD1	TRBV5-1	TRBJ2-2	TGCGCCAGCAGCTTGCAGGGGGCCGACACCGGGGAGCTGTTTTTT	CASSLQGADTGELFF
-	TRBD1	TRBV28	TRBJ2-3	TGTGCCAGCATCGGGGACAGGGTGCCAGATACGCAGTATTTT	CASIGDRVPDTQYF
-	TRBD1	TRBV19	TRBJ2-6	TGTGCCAGTAGTATTGGACAGGGGACTGGGGCCAACGTCCTGACTTTC	CASSIGQGTGANVLTF
-	-	TRBV4-3	TRBJ1-4	TGCGCCAGCAGCCAAGATCTGATCTATCCGGGAAAACTGTTTTTT	CASSQDLIYPGKLFF
-	TRBD2	TRBV7-9	TRBJ2-3	TGTGCCAGCAGCCGGGGGGGCCCCACAGATACGCAGTATTTT	CASSRGGPTDTQYF
-	TRBD2	TRBV19	TRBJ2-3	TGTGCCAGCGCGCGGGGGAGCACAGATACGCAGTATTTT	CASARGSTDTQYF
-	TRBD2	TRBV11-2	TRBJ2-1	TGTGCCAGCAGCTTTAGCGGGAGGGCCTTCTACAATGAGCAGTTCTTC	CASSFSGRAFYNEQFF
-	TRBD1	TRBV4-3	TRBJ1-4	TGCGCCAGCAGCCAAGGTTATAGGGGGACAGCACTTGAAAAACTGTTTTTT	CASSQGYRGTALEKLFF
-	-	TRBV5-1	TRBJ2-1	TGCGCCAGCAGCTTGGTAATGACATCCCCTCGAAATGAGCAGTTCTTC	CASSLVMTSPRNEQFF
few	-	TRBV9	TRBJ1-2	TGTGCCAGCAGCGCAGACATGCGGGGCGCGGGATATGGCTACACCTTC	CASSADMRGAGYGYTF
once	-	TRBV5-6	TRBJ1-2	TGTGCCAGCAGCTTGGCCCGACCGGGAGGAATCTATGGCTACACCTTC	CASSLARPGGIYGYTF
few	TRBD2	TRBV11-1	TRBJ2-2	TGTGCCAGCAGCTTCGGAAGCGGGAGGTACACCGGGGAGCTGTTTTTT	CASSFGSGRYTGELFF
-	-	TRBV6-2/TRBV6-3	TRBJ2-7	TGTGCCAGCAGTTACCCTCGGCGGGAACCACCATACGAGCAGTACTTC	CASSYPRREPPYEQYF
-	TRBD2	TRBV11-2	TRBJ2-1	TGTGCCAGCAGCTTAGAAGGACTAGCGGGAGGTGGGGCTTTCAATGAGCAGTTCTTC	CASSLEGLAGGGAFNEQFF
-	-	TRBV30	TRBJ2-7	TGTGCCTGGAGTGTAGCGGGCTTAGTCTCCTACGAGCAGTACTTC	CAWSVAGLVSYEQYF
-	-	TRBV2	TRBJ1-1	TGTGCCAGCAGTGTACGCGGCACTGAAGCTTTCTTT	CASSVRGTEAFF
-	-	TRBV28	TRBJ1-2	TGTGCCATCGGGGGGGGTTATGGCTACACCTTC	CAIGGGYGYTF
-	-	TRBV28	TRBJ1-3	TGTGCCAGCTACCCCCTCGGGGAGGCTGGAAACACCATATATTTT	CASYPLGEAGNTIYF
-	TRBD1	TRBV6-6	TRBJ1-2	TGTGCCAGCAGCTATATAGCGACAGGGATCTATGGCTACACCTTC	CASSYIATGIYGYTF
-	-	TRBV28	TRBJ1-1	TGTGCCAGCAGTCTCCTTAACGCAGGGTATACTGAAGCTTTCTTT	CASSLLNAGYTEAFF
few	-	TRBV28	TRBJ1-6	TGTGCCAGCAGTCGCCCTGGTAGCACGGGGAATTCACCCCTCCACTTT	CASSRPGSTGNSPLHF
-	TRBD1	TRBV4-1	TRBJ1-6	TGCGCCAGCAGCTTGGACAGGGCGGATTCACCCCTCCACTTT	CASSLDRADSPLHF
-	TRBD2	TRBV7-2	TRBJ2-3	TGTGCCAGCAGCTACACTAGCGGCCCTGGCACAGATACGCAGTATTTT	CASSYTSGPGTDTQYF
-	-	TRBV5-6	TRBJ2-3	TGTGCCAGCAGCTTGGTCGGCGGGACCGGCCCAGATACGCAGTATTTT	CASSLVGGTGPDTQYF
-	-	TRBV11-2	TRBJ2-1	TGTGCCAGCAGCTTTCAGGGTATCGGATTTGACAATGAGCAGTTCTTC	CASSFQGIGFDNEQFF
-	TRBD2	TRBV28	TRBJ2-3	TGTGCCAGCAGTGTACGACTAGCGGGACATAGCACAGATACGCAGTATTTT	CASSVRLAGHSTDTQYF
-	-	TRBV27	TRBJ2-5	TGTGCCAGCAGTCTCCAAGGACTGCAAGAGACCCAGTACTTC	CASSLQGLQETQYF
-	TRBD1	TRBV27	TRBJ1-3	TGTGCCAGCAGTTTCTCCCGACAGGGGGGAAACACCATATATTTT	CASSFSRQGGNTIYF
-	-	TRBV6-5	TRBJ2-3	TGTGCCAGCAGACCCTACGGCGGGAGCACAGATACGCAGTATTTT	CASRPYGGSTDTQYF
-	TRBD1	TRBV6-5	TRBJ1-5	TGTGCCAGCAGCCGCGGACAGGGCAATCAGCCCCAGCATTTT	CASSRGQGNQPQHF
-	TRBD2	TRBV11-2	TRBJ2-5	TGTGCCAGCAGCTTAGATTGGGGAGGGGAGACCCAGTACTTC	CASSLDWGGETQYF
-	TRBD1	TRBV5-4	TRBJ1-2	TGTGCCAGCAGCAGTCACAGGGGGGAGGACTATGGCTACACCTTC	CASSSHRGEDYGYTF
-	TRBD1	TRBV6-5	TRBJ1-3	TGTGCCAGCCGGGACAGGGGTGCTGGAAACACCATATATTTT	CASRDRGAGNTIYF
once	TRBD2	TRBV9	TRBJ2-1	TGTGCCAGCAGCATTAGCGGGAGGGCCGGCAATGAGCAGTTCTTC	CASSISGRAGNEQFF
few	-	TRBV19	TRBJ1-5	TGTGCCAGTAGTACCGAGTATCAGCCCCAGCATTTT	CASSTEYQPQHF
-	TRBD1	TRBV7-8	TRBJ1-2	TGTGCCAGCAGCTTAGATCGCAGGGGGCTAGACTATGGCTACACCTTC	CASSLDRRGLDYGYTF
-	TRBD2	TRBV11-2	TRBJ2-3	TGTGCCAGCAGCTTCTTTGCGGGAGGGGGGGATACGCAGTATTTT	CASSFFAGGGDTQYF
-	-	TRBV5-5	TRBJ2-7	TGTGCCAGCAGCCTGACAGTTACCTACGAGCAGTACTTC	CASSLTVTYEQYF
-	TRBD1	TRBV5-6	TRBJ2-7	TGTGCCAGCAGCTTGGGAACAGGGGTCTACGAGCAGTACTTC	CASSLGTGVYEQYF
-	-	TRBV4-3	TRBJ1-1	TGCGCCAGCAGCCGCGACCTTGGAACGGGTCAGAAAGCTTTCTTT	CASSRDLGTGQKAFF
-	TRBD1	TRBV15	TRBJ1-2	TGTGCCACCAGCAAAACTTTCCAGGGGGCGGACTATGGCTACACCTTC	CATSKTFQGADYGYTF
-	-	TRBV7-8	TRBJ2-7	TGTGCCAGCAGCTTACTAGCGCCAGCCTACGAGCAGTACTTC	CASSLLAPAYEQYF
few	-	TRBV9	TRBJ2-1	TGTGCCAGCAGCGCCGATCCCAGGGGAGGGTTCAATGAGCAGTTCTTC	CASSADPRGGFNEQFF
-	-	TRBV28	TRBJ1-5	TGTGCCAGCAGCCTCGAAAGAGGGCAACATCAGCCCCAGCATTTT	CASSLERGQHQPQHF
-	-	TRBV19	TRBJ2-7	TGTGCCAGTAGTGCCGGTGGAGACGGCACCTACGAGCAGTACTTC	CASSAGGDGTYEQYF
-	-	TRBV7-3	TRBJ2-5	TGTGCCAGCAGCTTAACGGGGCAGCCACAAGAGACCCAGTACTTC	CASSLTGQPQETQYF
-	-	TRBV10-3	TRBJ2-5	TGTGCCACCTACGGGGCTAGCGACCATTTCCAAGAGACCCAGTACTTC	CATYGASDHFQETQYF
-	TRBD2	TRBV28	TRBJ2-1	TGTGCCAGCAGCCTTAGCGGGGTGGCCGATGAGCAGTTCTTC	CASSLSGVADEQFF
-	-	TRBV5-4	TRBJ1-1	TGTGCCAGCAGCTTGGACGGGGGACCACTTAGGAACACTGAAGCTTTCTTT	CASSLDGGPLRNTEAFF
-	-	TRBV5-1	TRBJ1-1	TGCGCCAGCAGCGGGGGCGGGGGACTGAACACTGAAGCTTTCTTT	CASSGGGGLNTEAFF
-	-	TRBV25-1	TRBJ2-1	TGTGCCAGCAGTCCTAGCTCCTACAATGAGCAGTTCTTC	CASSPSSYNEQFF
once	-	TRBV9	TRBJ1-6	TGTGCCAGCAGCGTAGGGCGGTCACCCCTCCACTTT	CASSVGRSPLHF
-	-	TRBV7-3	TRBJ2-7	TGTGCCAGCAGCTTAACCGCTAGCGCCTCTTTCTACGAGCAGTACTTC	CASSLTASASFYEQYF
-	-	TRBV5-6	TRBJ2-3	TGTGCCAGCAGCACTGACGGGGGATTCACAGATACGCAGTATTTT	CASSTDGGFTDTQYF
-	TRBD2	TRBV4-1	TRBJ2-5	TGCGCCAGCAGCCGCGGAATAGCGGGAACTCTGCAAGAGACCCAGTACTTC	CASSRGIAGTLQETQYF
-	-	TRBV10-2	TRBJ2-1	TGCGCCAGCAGTGAGAGATCCAGCTCCTACAATGAGCAGTTCTTC	CASSERSSSYNEQFF